The 17 T cell receptor beta chains in this list originate from one sample, sequenced in a study of T cells expressing NK-cell markers. TCRdb re-called the 5' RACE reads; one entry per CDR3 protein, DNA not given. Recorded for this sample: about 440,000 distinct CDR3 sequences. Material: blood T cells: a sorted CD56 or NKG2C T cell subset, CD4+ or CD8+ T cells, or bulk PBMC T cells (not recorded which). The receptors shown here come from a woman aged 18-70 years in good health.

The chain uses TRBV4-1 and TRBJ2-3; TCRdb selects TRBD1, and the lack of DNA leaves this call unchecked. The CDR3 covers 15 residues. Per the germline V gene, CDR1 is MGHRA and CDR2 is YSYEKL. CDR3 sequence reads: CASSRQGSSTDTQYF.

The CDR3 loop is CASSLEMVAVSSHEQYF. The V call is TRBV5-1, the J call TRBJ2-7; TCRdb's assignment of TRBD2 cannot be checked, as there is no DNA. CDR1 is SGHRS and CDR2 is YFSETQ in the germline V gene. The CDR3 covers 17 residues.

This chain links TRBV5-1 with TRBJ2-1; TCRdb returns TRBD2, unconfirmable since there is no DNA. Germline V gene lookup returns CDR1 SGHRS and CDR2 YFSETQ. This CDR3 region has 15 residues. The CDR3 loop reads CASSPLAGGAHEQFF.

The CDR3 region is CASSLVTGAYGYTF. The chain joins TRBV12-3 or TRBV12-4 to TRBJ1-2. The CDR3 has 14 amino acids.

This chain joins TRBV4-3 and TRBJ1-6; the D gene TCRdb calls, TRBD1, cannot be checked with no DNA. The CDR3 has 16 amino acids. Germline CDR1 reads LGHNA; CDR2 reads YSLEER. The CDR3 spells CASSQDLGQGRSPLHF.

The chain links TRBV5-1 to TRBJ2-2; TCRdb outputs TRBD1, but without DNA this stays unchecked. CDR1 SGHRS and CDR2 YFSETQ come from the germline V gene. The CDR3 runs to 17 residues. The chain's CDR3 is CASSLGTAGVNTGELFF.

The gene calls are TRBV28 and TRBJ1-5; the TRBD1 assignment by TCRdb is unverifiable without DNA. The CDR3 is made up of 13 amino acids. Germline V gene sequence: CDR1 MDHEN, CDR2 SYDVKM. CDR3 region: CASSPGTDQPQHF.

The rearrangement uses TRBV27 and TRBJ1-6. Per the germline V gene, CDR1 is MNHEY and CDR2 is SMNVEV (reference sequence). The CDR3 extends over 15 amino acids. This CDR3 is CASSFGGEGYSPLHF.

This rearrangement joins TRBV6-5 to TRBJ1-1. The CDR3 sequence is 14 residues long. Germline loops: CDR1 MNHEY, CDR2 SVGAGI. The CDR3 is CASSYRGWNTEAFF.

The CDR3 sequence is CASSYSGGANEQFF. The chain couples TRBV6-2 or TRBV6-3 to TRBJ2-1; TCRdb's assignment of TRBD2 cannot be checked, as there is no DNA. Germline CDR1 reads MNHEY; CDR2 reads SVGEGT. The CDR3 is 14 residues long.

The J gene is TRBJ2-7, the V gene TRBV29-1; TCRdb's D gene call, TRBD2, goes unchecked for lack of DNA. The length of the CDR3 is 15 residues. The germline V gene encodes CDR1 SQVTM and CDR2 ANQGSEA. CDR3 loop: CSVVDFGTSPDEQYF.

The chain joins TRBV5-1 to TRBJ2-3; absent DNA, TCRdb's TRBD2 call cannot be checked. This CDR3 comprises 18 residues. CDR1 is SGHRS and CDR2 is YFSETQ in the germline V gene. Here the CDR3 reads CASSLFRGRGSGTDTQYF.

This rearrangement joins TRBV20-1 to TRBJ2-5; TCRdb's D call, TRBD1, is unchecked because there is no DNA. The CDR3 covers 14 residues. In germline, CDR1 is DFQATT, CDR2 SNEGSKA (reference sequence). CDR3: CSAKPQRGGETQYF.

The chain recombines TRBV2 with TRBJ2-3. The V gene's germline CDR1 is SNHLY and CDR2 FYNNEI. The CDR3 consists of 14 residues. This CDR3 is CASSGPVVTDTQYF. Filled out from reference TRBV2 and TRBJ2-3, the complete variable domain reads EPEVTQTPSHQVTQMGQEVILRCVPISNHLYFYWYRQILGQKVEFLVSFYNNEISEKSEIFDDQFSVERPDGSNFTLKIRSTKLEDSAMYFCASSGPVVTDTQYFGPGTRLTVL.

This chain connects TRBV13 to TRBJ2-5; TCRdb indicates TRBD1, and absent DNA this call remains unverified. The CDR3 runs to 11 residues. Germline CDR1 PRHDT, CDR2 FYEKMQ (reference sequence). The CDR3 loop is CARGQQETQYF. The full variable domain, with the rest looked up from reference TRBV13 and TRBJ2-5, is AAGVIQSPRHLIKEKRETATLKCYPIPRHDTVYWYQQGPGQDPQFLISFYEKMQSDKGSIPDRFSAQQFSDYHSELNMSSLELGDSALYFCARGQQETQYFGPGTRLLVL.

The chain uses TRBV5-5 and TRBJ2-1; TCRdb lists TRBD2, though no DNA is available to test this call. Germline CDR1 and CDR2: SGHKS and YYEKEE (reference sequence). This CDR3 comprises 17 residues. The CDR3 loop is CASHIPPEAGRGNEQFF.

The V and J genes are TRBV5-4 and TRBJ2-3. CDR1 and CDR2 (germline): SGHNT, YYREEE (reference sequence). There are 14 residues in the CDR3. CDR3 in amino acids: CASSADWSTDTQYF.